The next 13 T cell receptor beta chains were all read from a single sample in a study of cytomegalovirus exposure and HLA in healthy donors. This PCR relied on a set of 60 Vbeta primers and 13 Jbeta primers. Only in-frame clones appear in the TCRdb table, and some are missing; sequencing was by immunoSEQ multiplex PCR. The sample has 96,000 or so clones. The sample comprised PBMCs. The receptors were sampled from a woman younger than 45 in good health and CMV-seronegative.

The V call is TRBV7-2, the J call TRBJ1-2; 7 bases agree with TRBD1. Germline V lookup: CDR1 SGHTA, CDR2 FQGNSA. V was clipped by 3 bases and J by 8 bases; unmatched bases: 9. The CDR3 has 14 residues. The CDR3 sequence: CASSFIDRAGGYTF. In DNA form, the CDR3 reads TGTGCCAGCAGCTTTATCGACAGGGCAGGGGGCTACACCTTC.

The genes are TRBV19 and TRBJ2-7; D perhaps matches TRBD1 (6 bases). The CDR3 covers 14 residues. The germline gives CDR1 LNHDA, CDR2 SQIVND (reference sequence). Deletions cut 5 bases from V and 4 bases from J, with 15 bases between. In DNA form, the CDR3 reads TGTGCCAGTAGTTGGAACAGGGAAGGTTACGAGCAGTACTTC. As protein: CASSWNREGYEQYF.

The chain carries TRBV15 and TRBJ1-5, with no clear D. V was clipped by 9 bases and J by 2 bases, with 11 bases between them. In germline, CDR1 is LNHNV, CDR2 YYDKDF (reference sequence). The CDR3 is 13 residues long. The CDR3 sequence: CATAGGRNQPQHF. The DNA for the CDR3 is TGTGCCACAGCGGGCGGACGCAATCAGCCCCAGCATTTT.

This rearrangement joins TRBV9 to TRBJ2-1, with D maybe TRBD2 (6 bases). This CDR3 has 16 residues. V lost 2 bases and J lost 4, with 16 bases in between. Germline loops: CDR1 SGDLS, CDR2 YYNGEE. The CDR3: CASSVGSPQLYNEQFF. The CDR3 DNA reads TGTGCCAGCAGCGTCGGGAGCCCCCAATTGTACAATGAGCAGTTCTTC.

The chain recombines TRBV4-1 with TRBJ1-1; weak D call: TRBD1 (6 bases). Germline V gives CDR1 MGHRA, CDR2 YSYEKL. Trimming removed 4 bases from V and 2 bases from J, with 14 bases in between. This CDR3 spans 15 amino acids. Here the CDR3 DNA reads TGCGCCAGCAGCCCCTCAGGGGCTTCTAACACTGAAGCTTTCTTT. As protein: CASSPSGASNTEAFF.

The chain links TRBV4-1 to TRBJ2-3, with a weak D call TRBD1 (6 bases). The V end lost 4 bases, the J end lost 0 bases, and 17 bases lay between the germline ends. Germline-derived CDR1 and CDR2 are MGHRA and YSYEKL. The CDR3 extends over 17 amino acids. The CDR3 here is CASSPALDRHSTDTQYF. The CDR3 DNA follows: TGCGCCAGCAGCCCTGCCCTCGACAGGCATAGCACAGATACGCAGTATTTT.

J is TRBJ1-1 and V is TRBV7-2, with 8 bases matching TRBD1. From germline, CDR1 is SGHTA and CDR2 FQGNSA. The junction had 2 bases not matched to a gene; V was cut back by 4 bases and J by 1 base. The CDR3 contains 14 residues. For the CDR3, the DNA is TGTGCCAGCAGCTCTCAGGGGGCGAACACTGAAGCTTTCTTT. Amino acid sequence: CASSSQGANTEAFF.

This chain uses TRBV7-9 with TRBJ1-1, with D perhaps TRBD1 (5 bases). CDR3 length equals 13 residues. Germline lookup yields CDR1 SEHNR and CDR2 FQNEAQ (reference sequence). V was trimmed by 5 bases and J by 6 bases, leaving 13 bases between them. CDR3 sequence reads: CASSVMGGAEAFF. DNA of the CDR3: TGTGCCAGCAGCGTAATGGGGGGGGCTGAAGCTTTCTTT.

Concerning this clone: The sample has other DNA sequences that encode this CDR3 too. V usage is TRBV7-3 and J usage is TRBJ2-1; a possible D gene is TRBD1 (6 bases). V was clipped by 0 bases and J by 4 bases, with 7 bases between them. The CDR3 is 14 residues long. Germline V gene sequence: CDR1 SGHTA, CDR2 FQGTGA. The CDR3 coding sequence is TGTGCCAGCAGCTTAACAGGGGGATACAATGAGCAGTTCTTC. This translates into CASSLTGGYNEQFF.

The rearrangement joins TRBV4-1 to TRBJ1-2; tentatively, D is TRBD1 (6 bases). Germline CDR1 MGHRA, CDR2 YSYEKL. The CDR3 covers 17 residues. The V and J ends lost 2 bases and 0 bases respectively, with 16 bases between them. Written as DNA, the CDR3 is TGCGCCAGCAGCCAAACTCCTTGGACAGAAGCTAACTATGGCTACACCTTC. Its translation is CASSQTPWTEANYGYTF.

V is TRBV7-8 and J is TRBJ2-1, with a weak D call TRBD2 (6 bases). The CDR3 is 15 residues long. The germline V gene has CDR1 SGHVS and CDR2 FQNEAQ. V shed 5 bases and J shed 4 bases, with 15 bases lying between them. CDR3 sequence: CASSPARGIYNEQFF. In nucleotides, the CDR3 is TGTGCCAGCAGCCCGGCGCGCGGGATTTACAATGAGCAGTTCTTC.

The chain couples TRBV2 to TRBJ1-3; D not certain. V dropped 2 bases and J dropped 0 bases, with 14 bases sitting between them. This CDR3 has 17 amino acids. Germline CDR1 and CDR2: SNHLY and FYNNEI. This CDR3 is CASSESDPVLSGNTIYF. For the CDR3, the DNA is TGTGCCAGCAGTGAAAGCGACCCTGTCCTCTCTGGAAACACCATATATTTT.

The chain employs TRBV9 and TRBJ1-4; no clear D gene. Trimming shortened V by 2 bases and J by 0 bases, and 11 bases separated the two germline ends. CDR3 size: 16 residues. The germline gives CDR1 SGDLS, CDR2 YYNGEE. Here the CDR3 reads CASSVGRAATNEKLFF. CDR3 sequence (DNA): TGTGCCAGCAGCGTCGGGCGGGCGGCAACTAATGAAAAACTGTTTTTT. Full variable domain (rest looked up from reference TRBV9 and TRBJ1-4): DSGVTQTPKHLITATGQRVTLRCSPRSGDLSVYWYQQSLDQGLQFLIQYYNGEERAKGNILERFSAQQFPDLHSELNLSSLELGDSALYFCASSVGRAATNEKLFFGSGTQLSVL.